This passage covers 29 T cell receptor beta chains from one sample sequenced in a study of cytomegalovirus exposure and HLA in healthy donors. PCR employed 60 Vbeta and 13 Jbeta primers. Assay used: immunoSEQ multiplex PCR; TCRdb lists only in-frame clones, some missing. Of 150,000 to 200,000 clones listed, more than 70% are singletons. The sequencing sample was made of PBMCs. These receptors originate from a man aged 35 to 55 in good health and CMV-seropositive.

In this sample, this clone turned up a few times. This rearrangement joins TRBV7-2 to TRBJ1-2, with 9 positions matching TRBD1. Trimming at V came to 6 bases and at J to 0 bases, leaving 2 bases not matched to a gene. CDR1 SGHTA and CDR2 FQGNSA come from the germline V gene. This CDR3 is 14 amino acids long. The chain's CDR3 is CASSRTGANYGYTF. The CDR3 region has the DNA TGTGCCAGCAGTCGGACAGGGGCTAACTATGGCTACACCTTC.

This chain connects TRBV28 to TRBJ1-4, with 8 bases fitting TRBD1. The CDR3 extends over 15 amino acids. The germline gives CDR1 MDHEN, CDR2 SYDVKM. Trimming took 6 bases from V and 5 from J; bases not matched to a gene: 8. The CDR3 DNA follows: TGTGCCAGCAGATCATACAGGGGGGGGAATGAAAAACTGTTTTTT. Its protein product is CASRSYRGGNEKLFF.

This clone was picked up a small number of times. This sequence joins TRBV6-1 and TRBJ1-4, with D unclear. The germline CDR1 and CDR2 sequences are MNHNS and SASEGT. There are 15 residues in the CDR3. V lost 10 bases, J lost 7 bases, and 22 bases lay in between. In DNA, the CDR3 is TGTGCCACCGCCGCGGGGATAACTAGGCCTGAAAAACTGTTTTTT. Its translation is CATAAGITRPEKLFF.

In regard to this clone: No DNA is shown, since the ends of the CDR3 on it are uncertain; the CDR3 is the one TCRdb lists. The chain joins TRBV5-6 to TRBJ1-1; the table's D call TRBD1 went unverified against the DNA. In germline, CDR1 is SGHDT, CDR2 YYEEEE. A total of 18 residues make up the CDR3, ends included. CDR3 in amino acids: CASSFGPGSRSMNTEAFF.

V usage is TRBV10-2 and J usage is TRBJ2-5, with D uncertain. In germline, CDR1 is WSHSY, CDR2 SAAADI. This CDR3 is built from 16 residues. Trimming left V 4 bases short and J 5 bases short, with 20 bases between. CDR3 sequence (DNA): TGCGCCAGCAGTGGCCCAGAGAAAGGCGTGGAGGAGACCCAGTACTTC. This encodes CASSGPEKGVEETQYF.

The CDR3 nucleotides read TGTGCCAGTATGCGGCCCGGAGCGGGAGGCTACAATGAGCAGTTCTTC. Protein: CASMRPGAGGYNEQFF. The rearrangement joins TRBV19 to TRBJ2-1, with TRBD2 matching 9 bases. Germline CDR1 reads LNHDA; CDR2 reads SQIVND (reference sequence). With V trimmed by 7 bases and J by 3 bases, 10 bases remained unmatched. The length of the CDR3 is 16 residues.

In its sample, this clone was seen once. The chain carries TRBV19 and TRBJ2-7; weak D call: TRBD2 (5 bases). Trimming cost V 5 bases and J 4 bases, with 30 bases left between them. This CDR3 comprises 19 residues. Germline V gives CDR1 LNHDA, CDR2 SQIVND (reference sequence). The CDR3 loop reads CASSLHPVRRSGNFYEQYF. CDR3 nucleotides: TGTGCCAGTAGTCTCCACCCCGTCCGAAGGAGCGGAAACTTTTACGAGCAGTACTTC.

The chain has TRBV27 and TRBJ1-1, with TRBD1 identical over 8 bases. This CDR3 has 15 residues. CDR1 is MNHEY and CDR2 is SMNVEV in the germline V gene (reference sequence). Trimming at V came to 3 bases and at J to 1 base, leaving 4 bases not matched to a gene. CDR3 DNA sequence: TGTGCCAGCAGTTTGACAGGGGTCCCGAACACTGAAGCTTTCTTT. It yields the protein CASSLTGVPNTEAFF.

The chain has TRBV5-6 and TRBJ2-6; D unresolved. Germline V gene sequence: CDR1 SGHDT, CDR2 YYEEEE. The germline V and J ends were trimmed by 4 bases and 0 bases, with 8 bases remaining between them. This CDR3 is built from 15 residues. CDR3 coding DNA: TGTGCCAGCAGCCCACCGGGCTCTGGGGCCAACGTCCTGACTTTC. Protein sequence: CASSPPGSGANVLTF.

In its sample, this clone was seen a few times. The V and J genes are TRBV5-1 and TRBJ2-3; 8 bases are a match to TRBD1. V shed 4 bases and J 2 bases; nucleotides not matched to a gene: 6. The CDR3 totals 15 residues. CDR1 SGHRS and CDR2 YFSETQ come from the germline V gene. The CDR3 DNA reads TGCGCCAGCAGCGCAGACAGGGGTGACACAGATACGCAGTATTTT. This encodes CASSADRGDTDTQYF.

J is TRBJ2-3 and V is TRBV2; D not certain. Germline values: CDR1 SNHLY, CDR2 FYNNEI. The V gene lost 5 bases and the J gene lost 2 bases, with 8 bases spanning the gap. The CDR3 has 13 residues. The CDR3 DNA sequence: TGTGCCAGCAGTCCCCTTATCACAGATACGCAGTATTTT. Protein sequence: CASSPLITDTQYF.

The chain is built from TRBV19 and TRBJ2-7, with TRBD2 matching 10 bases. Germline loops: CDR1 LNHDA, CDR2 SQIVND (reference sequence). The ends lost 3 bases at V and 6 bases at J; junction bases unmatched: 2. The CDR3 loop spans 13 amino acids. Here the CDR3 reads CASSMGLAREQYF. The CDR3 DNA reads TGTGCCAGTAGTATGGGACTAGCGCGCGAGCAGTACTTC.

The chain recombines TRBV29-1 with TRBJ2-1; D might be TRBD2 (6 bases). Germline loops: CDR1 SQVTM, CDR2 ANQGSEA. CDR3 size: 17 residues. V lost 4 bases and J lost 2, with 21 bases in between. This CDR3 is CSVGGGYSGTAYNEQFF. CDR3 in DNA: TGCAGCGTTGGTGGGGGGTATAGTGGGACCGCCTACAATGAGCAGTTCTTC.

This clone was observed a single time. The chain is built from TRBV2 and TRBJ1-1; possible D gene TRBD1, 5 bases. The germline CDR1 and CDR2 sequences are SNHLY and FYNNEI. Trimming cost V 7 bases and J 1 base, with 7 bases left between them. This CDR3 has 12 amino acids. The CDR3 region has the DNA TGTGCCAGCATAGACAGGAACACTGAAGCTTTCTTT. It encodes CASIDRNTEAFF.

CDR3 amino acids: CASHGGGRLYTF. Written as DNA, the CDR3 is TGTGCCAGTCATGGGGGGGGCCGCCTCTACACCTTC. V is TRBV28 and J is TRBJ1-2; D might be TRBD1 (6 bases). The V gene lost 9 bases and the J gene lost 10 bases, with 18 bases spanning the gap. CDR3 length: 12 amino acids. CDR1 is MDHEN, CDR2 SYDVKM, per germline.

The V and J genes are TRBV5-6 and TRBJ1-2; D may be TRBD1 (5 bases). The V end lost 2 bases, the J end lost 4 bases, and 12 bases lay between the germline ends. The germline V gene has CDR1 SGHDT and CDR2 YYEEEE. CDR3 length equals 14 residues. The chain's CDR3 is CASSLGHSVYGYTF. CDR3 DNA sequence: TGTGCCAGCAGCTTAGGACACAGCGTCTATGGCTACACCTTC.

The genes are TRBV7-9 and TRBJ1-6; TRBD1 is a possible D gene (5 bases). This CDR3 region has 15 residues. Germline lookup yields CDR1 SEHNR and CDR2 FQNEAQ (reference sequence). The germline V and J ends were trimmed by 2 bases and 5 bases, with 10 bases remaining between them. The CDR3 here is CASSLSGGNNSPLHF. The CDR3 nucleotides are TGTGCCAGCAGCTTATCGGGGGGAAATAATTCACCCCTCCACTTT.

The chain combines TRBV2 with TRBJ2-2; 13 nucleotides line up with TRBD2. The CDR3 has 15 amino acids. The germline CDR1 and CDR2 sequences are SNHLY and FYNNEI. V was clipped by 8 bases and J by 4 bases; unmatched bases: 4. The CDR3 bases are TGTGCCAGCGCGGGACTAGCGGGACCCACCGGGGAGCTGTTTTTT. This translates into CASAGLAGPTGELFF.

CDR3: CASSFSDRNTEAFF. CDR3 bases: TGTGCCAGCAGTTTCTCAGACAGGAACACTGAAGCTTTCTTT. V usage is TRBV27 and J usage is TRBJ1-1, with a possible D match to TRBD1 (5 bases). The ends were cut back, 3 bases at V and 1 base at J, with 9 bases in the middle. Germline CDR1 MNHEY, CDR2 SMNVEV (reference sequence). The CDR3 is made up of 14 amino acids.

This chain connects TRBV4-1 to TRBJ2-7; TRBD2 might be the D (6 bases). The germline V gene encodes CDR1 MGHRA and CDR2 YSYEKL. This CDR3 has 13 amino acids. Trimming cost V 0 bases and J 8 bases, with 11 bases left between them. CDR3 amino acids: CASSQEWGDQQYF. The DNA of the CDR3 is TGCGCCAGCAGCCAAGAATGGGGGGACCAGCAGTACTTC.

As to this clone: One junction end disagrees with the germline gene, perhaps due to a read error. This chain links TRBV19 with TRBJ2-6; 7 bases agree with TRBD1. Per germline, CDR1 LNHDA and CDR2 SQIVND (reference sequence). The length of the CDR3 is 17 residues. The CDR3 spells CASTVGGSGSGANGLTF. CDR3 nucleotides: TGTGCCAGTACCGTAGGGGGCAGTGGCTCTGGGGCCAACGGCCTGACTTTC.

The chain carries TRBV5-1 and TRBJ1-2; 10 bases line up with TRBD1. Per germline, CDR1 SGHRS and CDR2 YFSETQ. Losses at the gene ends were 4 bases for V and 4 bases for J; bases not matched to a gene: 4. The length of the CDR3 is 14 residues. The CDR3 nucleotides read TGCGCCAGCAGCGCCGGGACAGGGGCCTATGGCTACACCTTC. Translating it yields CASSAGTGAYGYTF.

The chain couples TRBV27 to TRBJ1-2; 10 bases are shared with TRBD1. The germline gives CDR1 MNHEY, CDR2 SMNVEV (reference sequence). The CDR3 sequence is 16 residues long. J was trimmed by 6 bases and V by 6 bases; bases with no gene match: 13. CDR3 residues: CASSIAGTGAPNGYTF. The CDR3, as DNA: TGTGCCAGCAGCATAGCCGGGACAGGGGCCCCAAATGGCTACACCTTC.

This sequence joins TRBV30 and TRBJ1-3; D unclear. Looked up from germline, CDR1 is GTSNPN and CDR2 is SVGIG (reference sequence). V dropped 4 bases and J dropped 6 bases, with 10 bases sitting between them. The CDR3 sequence is 12 residues long. The CDR3 region has the DNA TGTGCCTGGAACAGCCGATCAAACACCATATATTTT. As protein: CAWNSRSNTIYF. Looking up the rest from reference TRBV30 and TRBJ1-3 gives the full variable domain: SQTIHQWPATLVQPVGSPLSLECTVEGTSNPNLYWYRQAAGRGLQLLFYSVGIGQISSEVPQNLSASRPQDRQFILSSKKLLLSDSGFYLCAWNSRSNTIYFGEGSWLTVV.

The chain uses TRBV19 and TRBJ1-4; D unclear. The V end lost 3 bases, the J end lost 2 bases, and 13 bases lay between the germline ends. CDR3 size: 16 residues. Germline CDR1 LNHDA, CDR2 SQIVND (reference sequence). The CDR3 spells CASSIGAGPTNEKLFF. The CDR3 DNA follows: TGTGCCAGTAGTATTGGCGCAGGCCCCACTAATGAAAAACTGTTTTTT.

The chain has TRBV19 and TRBJ2-2; possibly TRBD1 for D (6 bases). Trimming cost V 3 bases and J 6 bases, with 14 bases left between them. Germline CDR1 reads LNHDA; CDR2 reads SQIVND (reference sequence). CDR3 length equals 15 residues. As DNA, the CDR3 is TGTGCCAGTAGTATTGGGGCACAGGGAGCCGGGGAGCTGTTTTTT. It is translated as CASSIGAQGAGELFF.

V and J are TRBV7-8 and TRBJ1-2; 10 bases match TRBD1. The CDR3 has 15 residues. Trimming cost V 4 bases and J 7 bases; bases outside gene matches: 9. The germline CDR1 and CDR2 sequences are SGHVS and FQNEAQ. The CDR3 is CASSSGQGSPGGYTF. In nucleotides, the CDR3 is TGTGCCAGCAGCTCGGGACAGGGGTCCCCGGGTGGCTACACCTTC.

In this sample, this clone turned up a few times. This chain uses TRBV27 with TRBJ2-2; unclear D gene. Germline V lookup: CDR1 MNHEY, CDR2 SMNVEV (reference sequence). Trimming took 4 bases from V and 1 from J, leaving 7 bases between them. CDR3 size: 14 residues. CDR3 sequence: CASSWALNTGELFF. DNA for the CDR3: TGTGCCAGCAGTTGGGCCCTGAACACCGGGGAGCTGTTTTTT.

The chain combines TRBV5-1 with TRBJ2-1; D perhaps matches TRBD2 (6 bases). The CDR3 has 15 amino acids. The V and J ends lost 4 bases and 5 bases respectively, with 16 bases between them. Per germline, CDR1 SGHRS and CDR2 YFSETQ. This CDR3 is CASSLAAGANNEQFF. DNA for the CDR3: TGCGCCAGCAGCCTTGCAGCGGGCGCTAACAATGAGCAGTTCTTC.